The text below deals with one T cell receptor (beta chain). Its antigen is not known. V gave up 0 bases and J gave up 8 bases, with 16 bases separating them. Germline CDR1 reads KGHSH; CDR2 reads LQKENI. This CDR3 spans 15 amino acids. This sample was taken from a study of T cells in Graves' hyperthyroidism and ophthalmopathy. Whole-study results and caveats: The blood repertoire included most of the expanded thyroid clonotypes above 0.001.

RNA transcripts served as the template for amplifying TCR beta CDR3 regions. Initially, a first-round RT-PCR of the TCR CDR3 employed the HTBI primer set. TCRdb re-called the multiplex PCR reads with MiXCR, one entry per CDR3 protein. This sample carries over 350,000 distinct CDR3 sequences, over 13% of them seen once, and the ten largest clones take 25% to 30%. Thyroid ultrasound, orbital computed tomography, clinical symptoms, and serum thyroxine and TRAb underpinned diagnoses. The sequence came from a man aged 50 to 59 with Graves' ophthalmopathy. The sample consisted of blood. The chain recombines TRBV18 with TRBJ1-2; unclear D gene. The CDR3 region is CASSPPAGSSAGYTF. In DNA form, the CDR3 reads TGTGCCAGCTCACCACCAGCGGGTTCGAGTGCGGGCTACACCTTC.